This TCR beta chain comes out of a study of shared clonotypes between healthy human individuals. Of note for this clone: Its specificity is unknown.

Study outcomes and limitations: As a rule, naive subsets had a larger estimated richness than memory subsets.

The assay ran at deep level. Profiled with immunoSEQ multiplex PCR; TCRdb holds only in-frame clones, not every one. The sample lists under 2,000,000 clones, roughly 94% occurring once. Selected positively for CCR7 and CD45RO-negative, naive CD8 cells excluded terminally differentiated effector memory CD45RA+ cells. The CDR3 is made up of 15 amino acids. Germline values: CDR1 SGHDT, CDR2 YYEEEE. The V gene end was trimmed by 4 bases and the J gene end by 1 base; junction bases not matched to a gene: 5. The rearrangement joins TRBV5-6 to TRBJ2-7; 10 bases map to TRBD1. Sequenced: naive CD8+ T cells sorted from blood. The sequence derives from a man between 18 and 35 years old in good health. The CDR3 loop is CASSVPGQGSYEQYF. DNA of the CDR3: TGTGCCAGCAGCGTGCCGGGACAGGGGTCCTACGAGCAGTACTTC.